This T cell receptor (beta chain) came from a study of T cell responses to AZD1222 COVID-19 vaccine. The assay was immunoSEQ multiplex PCR, and TCRdb's table has in-frame clones only and misses some. This sample carries more than 70,000 clones, more than 75% of them seen once, and the ten largest clones take 3.5% to 5%. V lost 2 bases and J 0 bases, leaving 4 bases between the germline ends. The CDR3 covers 13 residues. Remarks on this clone: This CDR3 is also generated by other DNA sequences in the sample.

The source was peripheral blood, collected on day 0 of AZD1222 vaccination. The sequence derives from an adult in good health. The chain carries TRBV12-3 or TRBV12-4 and TRBJ1-1, with D uncertain. CDR3 protein: CASSLQLNTEAFF. CDR3 in DNA: TGTGCCAGCAGTTTACAGCTGAACACTGAAGCTTTCTTT.